This TCR beta chain was identified during a study of blood T cells in healthy people across ages. A sample-barcoded 5' primer and a J-beta primer mix were used in a second PCR of roughly 7 to 11 cycles. TCRdb fed the 5' RACE reads into MiXCR, producing one record per CDR3 protein. The top ten hold approximately 15% of the sample, which has roughly 900,000 distinct CDR3 sequences, more than 25% seen once. To note about this clonotype: As yet, its antigen is unknown. This sequence may be a read error, since a much larger clone differs from it by one base.

The V segment lost 5 bases and the J segment 5 bases; nucleotides outside the gene matches: 7. Germline CDR1 ENHRY, CDR2 SYGVKD. The CDR3 loop spans 14 amino acids. Study-wide points: Per million T cells, the diversity of TCR beta decreased roughly linearly as age advanced.

The genes are TRBV10-3 and TRBJ1-2; 8 bases fit TRBD1. The sample was blood. The TCR comes from a woman of 80 years or more in good health. The CDR3, as DNA: TGTGCCATCAGTCCAGACGACAGGGGTTATGGCTACACCTTC. Its translation: CAISPDDRGYGYTF.